The next 26 T cell receptor beta chains were all read from a single sample in a study of Ad26.COV2.S vaccination and SARS-CoV-2 variants. The repertoire was sequenced with immunoSEQ multiplex PCR; TCRdb's copy has only in-frame clones and lacks some. The sample includes roughly 400,000 clones, roughly 88% of them seen just once. Treatment here: 19 received Ad26.COV2.S at low or high dose, single or two shots; several received placebo; per-sample allocation not given. The investigators took samples on day 63 after the first vaccine or placebo injection. The sequencing used peripheral blood, collected in a trial of Ad26.COV2.S vaccine versus placebo. These receptors were taken from a person aged 18-65 years who received the Ad26.COV2.S COVID-19 vaccine or a placebo.

On this clone: One base away lies a much larger clone, so this may be a sequencing read error. The chain joins TRBV6-4 to TRBJ2-3, with 10 bases that match TRBD2. The V and J ends lost 3 bases and 3 bases, in that order; junction bases with no gene match: 3. The germline V gene has CDR1 MRHNA and CDR2 SNTAGT. This CDR3 comprises 15 residues. CDR3 coding DNA: TGTGCCAGCAGTGAAGCTAGCGGGAGAACAGATACGCAGTATTTT. Translated: CASSEASGRTDTQYF.

This sequence joins TRBV5-5 and TRBJ2-1, with D perhaps assigned TRBD1 or TRBD2 (5 bases each). With 1 base removed from V and 4 bases from J, the gap between germline ends came to 12 bases. Germline V gene data show CDR1 as SGHKS and CDR2 as YYEKEE (reference sequence). This CDR3 has 15 amino acids. The CDR3 spells CASSLRGDGYNEQFF. CDR3 nucleotides: TGTGCCAGCAGCTTGCGGGGCGACGGATACAATGAGCAGTTCTTC.

This chain uses TRBV19 with TRBJ2-3; no reliable D call. CDR1 is LNHDA and CDR2 is SQIVND in the germline V gene (reference sequence). The germline V and J ends were trimmed by 7 bases and 0 bases, with 11 bases remaining between them. The CDR3 spans 14 residues. The CDR3 DNA is TGTGCCAGTACCCCCGCAGCCAGCACAGATACGCAGTATTTT. Translated, it gives CASTPAASTDTQYF. Looking up the rest from reference TRBV19 and TRBJ2-3 gives the full variable domain: DGGITQSPKYLFRKEGQNVTLSCEQNLNHDAMYWYRQDPGQGLRLIYYSQIVNDFQKGDIAEGYSVSREKKESFPLTVTSAQKNPTAFYLCASTPAASTDTQYFGPGTRLTVL.

This clone was observed once. The rearrangement joins TRBV27 to TRBJ2-4, with 14 bases aligning to TRBD2. Germline CDR1 reads MNHEY; CDR2 reads SMNVEV (reference sequence). V dropped 6 bases and J dropped 0; count of bases not matched to a gene: 7. This CDR3 contains 18 residues. This CDR3 reads CASSPGTSGGLAKNIQYF. CDR3 DNA: TGTGCCAGCAGCCCCGGGACTAGCGGGGGATTAGCCAAAAACATTCAGTACTTC.

The chain uses TRBV28 and TRBJ2-3, with 7 bases aligning to TRBD2. The V gene's germline CDR1 is MDHEN and CDR2 SYDVKM. The CDR3 extends over 16 amino acids. Trimming cost V 0 bases and J 2 bases; bases outside gene matches: 5. CDR3 sequence: CASSLWLAENTDTQYF. In DNA form, the CDR3 reads TGTGCCAGCAGTTTATGGCTAGCGGAAAACACAGATACGCAGTATTTT.

The rearrangement uses TRBV6-2 or TRBV6-3 and TRBJ2-6, with D perhaps matching TRBD1 (5 bases). Between the trimmed V and J ends, which lost 2 bases and 13 bases, there was a span of 12 bases. CDR1 is MNHEY, CDR2 SVGEGT, per germline. The CDR3 loop spans 13 amino acids. The DNA for the CDR3 is TGTGCCAGCAGTTACACCGGCCACAGGGTCCTGACTTTC. Protein sequence: CASSYTGHRVLTF.

This clone has more than one count but fewer than ten. V gene TRBV4-2 combines with J gene TRBJ2-1; 8 nucleotides align to TRBD1. J lost 6 bases, V lost 0 bases, and 10 bases had no gene match. Germline CDR1 LGHNA, CDR2 YNFKEQ. This CDR3 comprises 17 residues. In DNA, the CDR3 is TGTGCCAGCAGCCAAGAGGGGGGACAGGCGACCCTCAATGAGCAGTTCTTC. It is translated as CASSQEGGQATLNEQFF.

The V gene is TRBV7-3, the J gene TRBJ2-2, with D possibly TRBD1 on 5 matching bases. Per the germline V gene, CDR1 is SGHTA and CDR2 is FQGTGA. The CDR3 is 15 amino acids. V was pared by 5 bases and J by 1 base, with 11 bases between. The CDR3 reads CASSNQGGNTGELFF. The CDR3 coding sequence is TGTGCCAGCAGCAATCAGGGTGGGAACACCGGGGAGCTGTTTTTT.

The rearrangement uses TRBV29-1 and TRBJ2-4; D is possibly TRBD1 (6 bases). The length of the CDR3 is 13 residues. Per the germline V gene, CDR1 is SQVTM and CDR2 is ANQGSEA. The germline V and J ends were trimmed by 5 bases and 1 base, with 9 bases remaining between them. CDR3 residues: CSVTGYAKNIQYF. The CDR3 bases are TGCAGCGTTACAGGGTACGCCAAAAACATTCAGTACTTC. The full variable domain, in which reference TRBV29-1 and TRBJ2-4 provide the parts outside the CDR3, is SAVISQKPSRDICQRGTSLTIQCQVDSQVTMMFWYRQQPGQSLTLIATANQGSEATYESGFVIDKFPISRPNLTFSTLTVSNMSPEDSSIYLCSVTGYAKNIQYFGAGTRLSVL.

Only a few counts were recorded for this clone. The V gene is TRBV7-9, the J gene TRBJ1-5; D is possibly TRBD1 (5 bases). The CDR3 consists of 16 residues. Germline assignment: CDR1 SEHNR and CDR2 FQNEAQ (reference sequence). Trimming removed 1 base at V and 7 bases at J, with 17 bases between. The CDR3 bases are TGTGCCAGCAGCTTAGATGGGGAGAGGGGCAGGCAGCCCCAGCATTTT. It yields the protein CASSLDGERGRQPQHF.

This rearrangement joins TRBV10-3 to TRBJ2-3; D is tentatively TRBD1 or TRBD2 (5 bases each). This CDR3 is built from 15 residues. Per germline, CDR1 ENHRY and CDR2 SYGVKD. Trimming took off 2 bases at V and 1 base at J, with 10 bases between the two ends. The CDR3 is CAISEVLGGTDTQYF. As DNA, the CDR3 is TGTGCCATCAGTGAGGTCCTGGGGGGCACAGATACGCAGTATTTT.

The J gene is TRBJ2-7, the V gene TRBV5-4; the D call may be TRBD1 or TRBD2 (5 bases each). There are 16 residues in the CDR3. V dropped 4 bases and J dropped 0 bases, with 17 bases sitting between them. Per the germline V gene, CDR1 is SGHNT and CDR2 is YYREEE (reference sequence). DNA for the CDR3: TGTGCCAGCAGCCCTCGGGGCGGTGATAGCTCCTACGAGCAGTACTTC. It is translated as CASSPRGGDSSYEQYF.

This chain connects TRBV7-9 to TRBJ2-2, with D uncertain. This CDR3 spans 14 amino acids. Trimming stripped 3 bases from V and 2 bases from J, with 7 bases between. CDR1 is SEHNR and CDR2 is FQNEAQ in the germline V gene (reference sequence). The CDR3 DNA sequence: TGTGCCAGCAGCTTTTGGGTTAACACCGGGGAGCTGTTTTTT. Translation: CASSFWVNTGELFF.

The V call is TRBV20-1, the J call TRBJ1-5, with TRBD1 matching 8 bases. The ends lost 3 bases at V and 7 bases at J; junction bases unmatched: 8. Germline assignment: CDR1 DFQATT and CDR2 SNEGSKA (reference sequence). The CDR3 is made up of 14 amino acids. In nucleotides, the CDR3 is TGCAGTGCTAGTCCCAGGGGGCGCTTACAGCCCCAGCATTTT. It translates to CSASPRGRLQPQHF.

Only a few counts were recorded for this clone. V usage is TRBV2 and J usage is TRBJ1-3; the D gene is possibly TRBD1 (5 bases). The ends were cut back, 0 bases at V and 2 bases at J, with 8 bases in the middle. The CDR3 consists of 15 residues. Germline V gene sequence: CDR1 SNHLY, CDR2 FYNNEI. CDR3 in amino acids: CASSEAPGTGNTIYF. In DNA form, the CDR3 reads TGTGCCAGCAGTGAAGCGCCAGGGACTGGAAACACCATATATTTT.

In this sample, this clone turned up once. The chain carries TRBV24-1 and TRBJ1-4, with TRBD1 matching over 10 bases. The CDR3 runs to 17 residues. Looked up from germline, CDR1 is KGHDR and CDR2 is SFDVKD. J lost 7 bases, V lost 2 bases, and 9 bases had no gene match. CDR3 amino acids: CATSDWGQGRGSEKLFF. The CDR3 DNA is TGTGCCACCAGTGATTGGGGACAGGGGAGAGGGAGTGAAAAACTGTTTTTT.

V is TRBV24-1 and J is TRBJ2-2; 8 bases map to TRBD2. This CDR3 contains 12 residues. V lost 4 bases and J lost 13; bases outside the gene matches: 4. Germline CDR1 reads KGHDR; CDR2 reads SFDVKD. The DNA of the CDR3 is TGTGCCACCAGTGACCCCGGGAGGGGGCTGTTTTTT. This translates into CATSDPGRGLFF.

This clone has just one count. The CDR3 region has the DNA TGTGCCAGCAGTCCCCTGCGGGAGCGTGTGGGCGAGCAGTACTTC. Its translation: CASSPLRERVGEQYF. The chain uses TRBV27 and TRBJ2-7; 7 nucleotides match TRBD2. V lost 5 bases, J lost 6 bases, and 13 bases stayed unmatched. Germline V lookup: CDR1 MNHEY, CDR2 SMNVEV (reference sequence). There are 15 residues in the CDR3.

V and J are TRBV18 and TRBJ2-3; 9 nucleotides line up with TRBD1. Germline V gives CDR1 KGHSH, CDR2 LQKENI. V was pared by 5 bases and J by 4 bases, with 7 bases of the junction left unmatched. CDR3 size: 15 residues. The DNA of the CDR3 is TGTGCCAGCTCATTACCGGGACAGGGCTCAGATACGCAGTATTTT. Translated: CASSLPGQGSDTQYF. The variable domain in full, completed from reference TRBV18 and TRBJ2-3, reads NAGVMQNPRHLVRRRGQEARLRCSPMKGHSHVYWYRQLPEEGLKFMVYLQKENIIDESGMPKERFSAEFPKEGPSILRIQQVVRGDSAAYFCASSLPGQGSDTQYFGPGTRLTVL.

CDR3 DNA: TGTGCCAGCAGTTTTCAGGGCTACGAGCAGTACTTC. It encodes CASSFQGYEQYF. V and J are TRBV6-5 and TRBJ2-7; a weak D match, TRBD1 (5 bases). Trimming cost V 4 bases and J 3 bases, with 7 bases left between them. CDR1 and CDR2 (germline): MNHEY, SVGAGI. There are 12 residues in the CDR3.

J is TRBJ2-3 and V is TRBV3-1 (or the pseudogene TRBV3-2); 7 bases agree with TRBD1. This CDR3 is built from 17 residues. Germline V gene sequence: CDR1 LGHDT, CDR2 YNNKEL (reference sequence). V shed 2 bases and J 4 bases; nucleotides not matched to a gene: 12. CDR3 DNA: TGTGCCAGCAGCCAATCGTTGGGACAGAGTTTGGCAGATACGCAGTATTTT. Encoded protein: CASSQSLGQSLADTQYF.

As regards this clone: The germline gene is not matched at one end of the junction; a read error may be the cause. The chain has TRBV15 and TRBJ1-2, with 7 positions matching TRBD1. Germline V gene sequence: CDR1 LNHNV, CDR2 YYDKDF (reference sequence). There are 16 residues in the CDR3. Here the CDR3 reads CATSRDRAIPNYGYTF. DNA for the CDR3: TGTGCCACCAGCCGAGACAGGGCGATACCTAACTATGGCTACACCTTC.

The chain combines TRBV19 with TRBJ1-1; no clear D gene. CDR3 length equals 15 residues. Germline assignment: CDR1 LNHDA and CDR2 SQIVND (reference sequence). Trimming removed 2 bases at V and 4 bases at J, with 14 bases between. In nucleotides, the CDR3 is TGTGCCAGTAGTATATTGTCAACCCAAGGCACTGAAGCTTTCTTT. It translates to CASSILSTQGTEAFF.

The V call is TRBV11-3, the J call TRBJ2-1, with 8 bases lining up with TRBD2. V lost 2 bases and J lost 2; bases outside the gene matches: 8. The CDR3 is 17 amino acids. Germline V gene lookup returns CDR1 SGHNT and CDR2 YENEEA. The CDR3 DNA reads TGTGCCAGCAGCTTAAGGGGGGGCGGGAGGACCTACAATGAGCAGTTCTTC. Translating gives CASSLRGGGRTYNEQFF.

This rearrangement joins TRBV2 to TRBJ1-5; D may be TRBD1 (6 bases). The V end lost 6 bases, the J end lost 0 bases, and 9 bases lay between the germline ends. The CDR3 covers 14 residues. Per the germline V gene, CDR1 is SNHLY and CDR2 is FYNNEI. The CDR3 DNA follows: TGTGCCAGCAGCGGACAGATTAGCAATCAGCCCCAGCATTTT. This codes for CASSGQISNQPQHF.

The chain combines TRBV14 with TRBJ2-7; D gene unclear. Trimming removed 1 base at V and 6 bases at J, with 10 bases between. The CDR3 consists of 13 residues. Per the germline V gene, CDR1 is SGHDN and CDR2 is FVKESK. The CDR3 DNA reads as TGTGCCAGCAGCCAAGGGCCGTGGGGCGAGCAGTACTTC. It translates to CASSQGPWGEQYF. Full variable domain (remainder filled in from reference TRBV14 and TRBJ2-7): EAGVTQFPSHSVIEKGQTVTLRCDPISGHDNLYWYRRVMGKEIKFLLHFVKESKQDESGMPNNRFLAERTGGTYSTLKVQPAELEDSGVYFCASSQGPWGEQYFGPGTRLTVT.